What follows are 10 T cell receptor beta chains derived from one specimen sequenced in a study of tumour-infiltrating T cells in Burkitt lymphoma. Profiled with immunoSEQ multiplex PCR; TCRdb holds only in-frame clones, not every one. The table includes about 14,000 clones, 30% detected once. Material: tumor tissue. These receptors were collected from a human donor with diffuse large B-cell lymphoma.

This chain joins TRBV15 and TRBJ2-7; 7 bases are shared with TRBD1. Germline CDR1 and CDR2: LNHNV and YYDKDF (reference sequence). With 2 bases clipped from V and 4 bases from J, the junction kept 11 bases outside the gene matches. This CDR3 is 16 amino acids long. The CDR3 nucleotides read TGTGCCACCAGCAGATCCTACGGGACAGAACTATACGAGCAGTACTTC. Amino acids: CATSRSYGTELYEQYF.

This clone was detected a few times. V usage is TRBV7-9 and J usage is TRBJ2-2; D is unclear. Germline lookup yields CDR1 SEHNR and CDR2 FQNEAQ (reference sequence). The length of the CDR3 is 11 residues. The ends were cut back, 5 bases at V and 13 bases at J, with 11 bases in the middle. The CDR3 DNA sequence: TGTGCCAGCAGCCCGTCCGGGTGGCTGTTTTTT. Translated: CASSPSGWLFF.

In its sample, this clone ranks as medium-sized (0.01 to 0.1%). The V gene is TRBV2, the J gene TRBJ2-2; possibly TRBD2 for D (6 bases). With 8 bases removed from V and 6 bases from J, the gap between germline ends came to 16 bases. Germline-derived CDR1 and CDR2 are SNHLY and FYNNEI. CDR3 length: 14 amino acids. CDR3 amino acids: CASLKGREAGELFF. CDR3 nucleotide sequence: TGTGCCAGCCTAAAGGGCAGGGAGGCCGGGGAGCTGTTTTTT.

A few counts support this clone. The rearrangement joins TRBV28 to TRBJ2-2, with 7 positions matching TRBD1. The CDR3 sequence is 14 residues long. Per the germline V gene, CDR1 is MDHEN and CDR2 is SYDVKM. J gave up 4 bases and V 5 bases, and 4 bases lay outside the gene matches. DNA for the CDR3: TGTGCCAGCAGTGAGACAGGGACCACCGGGGAGCTGTTTTTT. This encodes CASSETGTTGELFF.

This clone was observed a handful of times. In DNA form, the CDR3 reads TGTGCCATCAGTGAGTCAGGCGGGGTTAGCTCCTACAATGAGCAGTTCTTC. It translates to CAISESGGVSSYNEQFF. The chain uses TRBV10-3 and TRBJ2-1, with D tentatively TRBD2 (6 bases). Germline V gives CDR1 ENHRY, CDR2 SYGVKD. The CDR3 contains 17 residues. The ends were cut back, 0 bases at V and 0 bases at J, with 12 bases in the middle.

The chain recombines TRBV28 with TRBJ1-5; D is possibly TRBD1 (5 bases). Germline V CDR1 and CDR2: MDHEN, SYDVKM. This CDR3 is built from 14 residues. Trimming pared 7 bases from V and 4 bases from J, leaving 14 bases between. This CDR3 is CASTPGTANQPQHF. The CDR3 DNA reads TGTGCCAGCACCCCCGGGACTGCGAATCAGCCCCAGCATTTT.

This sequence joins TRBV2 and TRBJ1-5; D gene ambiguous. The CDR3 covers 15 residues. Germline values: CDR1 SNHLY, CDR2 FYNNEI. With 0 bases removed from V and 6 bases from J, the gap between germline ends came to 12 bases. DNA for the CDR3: TGTGCCAGCAGTGAAGCGCGAGGGATTGGTCAGCCCCAGCATTTT. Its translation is CASSEARGIGQPQHF.

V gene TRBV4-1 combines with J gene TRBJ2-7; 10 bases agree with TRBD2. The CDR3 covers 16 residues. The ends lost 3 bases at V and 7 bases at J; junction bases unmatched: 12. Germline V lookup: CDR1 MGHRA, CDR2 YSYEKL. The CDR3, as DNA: TGCGCCAGCAGCCAGACAGCTAGCGGGAGTCTCGGTGAGCAGTACTTC. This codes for CASSQTASGSLGEQYF.

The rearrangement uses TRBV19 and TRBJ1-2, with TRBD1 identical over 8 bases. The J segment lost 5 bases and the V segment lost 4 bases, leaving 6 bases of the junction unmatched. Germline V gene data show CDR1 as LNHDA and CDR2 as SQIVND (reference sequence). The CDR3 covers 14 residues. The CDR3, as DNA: TGTGCCAGTAGTACCGACAGGGGATGGTATGGCTACACCTTC. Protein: CASSTDRGWYGYTF.

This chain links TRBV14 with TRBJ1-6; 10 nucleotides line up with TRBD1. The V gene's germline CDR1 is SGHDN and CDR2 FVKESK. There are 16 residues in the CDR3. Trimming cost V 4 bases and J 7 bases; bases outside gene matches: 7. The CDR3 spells CASSPQATGGNSPLHF. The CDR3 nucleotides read TGTGCCAGCAGCCCCCAGGCGACAGGGGGCAATTCACCCCTCCACTTT.